The 27 T cell receptor beta chains reported below all come from one sample, sequenced in a study of blood T cell repertoires in COVID-19. Using immunoSEQ multiplex PCR, the repertoire was profiled, and TCRdb retains in-frame clones only, with some absent. Of 300,000 to 400,000 clones in the sample, 87% are singletons; the top ten hold about 6%. Material: peripheral blood. The receptors originated from a woman in her forties or fifties with COVID-19, enrolled during active disease.

The gene calls are TRBV3-1 (or the pseudogene TRBV3-2) and TRBJ2-7, with 11 bases lining up with TRBD2. This CDR3 region has 17 residues. After removal of 6 bases from V and 0 bases from J, the junction contained 10 bases not matched to a gene. CDR1 LGHDT and CDR2 YNNKEL come from the germline V gene (reference sequence). CDR3 residues: CASRPGLAGGLSYEQYF. The CDR3 DNA reads as TGTGCCAGCAGGCCTGGGCTAGCGGGAGGCCTCTCCTACGAGCAGTACTTC.

The chain links TRBV6-5 to TRBJ2-1; D is perhaps TRBD2 (5 bases). The ends were cut back, 4 bases at V and 3 bases at J, with 10 bases in the middle. The CDR3 is 14 residues long. From germline, CDR1 is MNHEY and CDR2 SVGAGI. Here the CDR3 reads CASSFRTVYNEQFF. The CDR3 coding sequence is TGTGCCAGCAGTTTCCGGACTGTCTACAATGAGCAGTTCTTC.

The gene calls are TRBV11-2 and TRBJ1-1, with TRBD1 matching 9 bases. CDR3 length: 15 amino acids. With 6 bases clipped from V and 6 bases from J, the junction kept 11 bases outside the gene matches. CDR1 and CDR2 (germline): SGHAT, FQNNGV. CDR3 region: CASSRIRDRVSEAFF. CDR3 coding DNA: TGTGCCAGCAGTCGTATCCGGGACAGGGTTTCTGAAGCTTTCTTT.

In this sample, this clone turned up once. This sequence joins TRBV12-5 and TRBJ1-1; D is perhaps TRBD1 (5 bases). Trimming removed 0 bases from V and 5 bases from J, with 13 bases in between. CDR1 and CDR2 (germline): LGHNT, FRNRAP. The CDR3 runs to 15 residues. CDR3: CASGLVQLGGTEAFF. For the CDR3, the DNA is TGTGCTAGTGGTTTGGTACAATTGGGGGGGACTGAAGCTTTCTTT.

Only one count was recorded for this clone. The gene calls are TRBV2 and TRBJ1-1; 8 bases agree with TRBD1. This CDR3 is 15 amino acids long. Germline CDR1 is SNHLY and CDR2 is FYNNEI. Germline trimming cut 5 bases from V and 1 base from J; bases unmatched to any gene: 6. For the CDR3, the DNA is TGTGCCAGCAGTCACCCAGGGACAGGGAACACTGAAGCTTTCTTT. Translation gives CASSHPGTGNTEAFF.

The CDR3 here is CAISESPGMSLGNTIYF. The DNA for the CDR3 is TGTGCCATCAGTGAGTCGCCAGGGATGTCACTCGGAAACACCATATATTTT. The rearrangement links TRBV10-3 to TRBJ1-3; perhaps TRBD1 as D (5 bases). Trimming stripped 0 bases from V and 4 bases from J, with 16 bases between. CDR3 size: 17 residues. CDR1 is ENHRY, CDR2 SYGVKD, per germline.

V gene TRBV3-1 (or the pseudogene TRBV3-2) combines with J gene TRBJ2-5; 10 positions agree with TRBD2. The CDR3 totals 17 residues. Germline V lookup: CDR1 LGHDT, CDR2 YNNKEL (reference sequence). The V and J ends lost 4 bases and 5 bases, in that order; junction bases with no gene match: 13. DNA of the CDR3: TGTGCCAGCAGCCGTGGAACAAGCGGGAGGGCCGGGGAGACCCAGTACTTC. This translates into CASSRGTSGRAGETQYF.

V usage is TRBV7-9 and J usage is TRBJ2-5; tentative D call: TRBD2 (6 bases). V gave up 5 bases and J gave up 5 bases, with 9 bases separating them. There are 12 residues in the CDR3. Germline V gives CDR1 SEHNR, CDR2 FQNEAQ (reference sequence). The CDR3 region is CASSGTRETQYF. The CDR3 DNA reads as TGTGCCAGCAGCGGGACTCGGGAGACCCAGTACTTC.

V and J are TRBV4-1 and TRBJ2-1; 10 positions match TRBD2. CDR3 length equals 16 residues. Germline CDR1 MGHRA, CDR2 YSYEKL. The J segment lost 3 bases and the V segment lost 2 bases, leaving 4 bases of the junction unmatched. The CDR3 DNA is TGCGCCAGCAGCCAAACACTAGCGGGGAACTACAATGAGCAGTTCTTC. This translates into CASSQTLAGNYNEQFF.

This sequence joins TRBV9 and TRBJ2-3, with D unclear. The CDR3 is 17 residues long. Trimming took 2 bases from V and 4 from J, leaving 20 bases between them. Per the germline V gene, CDR1 is SGDLS and CDR2 is YYNGEE. The CDR3 DNA reads as TGTGCCAGCAGCGTTATCACCGGGTCATCGCCCGCAGATACGCAGTATTTT. Residues: CASSVITGSSPADTQYF.

The rearrangement joins TRBV27 to TRBJ1-1; D is uncertain. Trimming pared 2 bases from V and 1 base from J, leaving 17 bases between. The CDR3 runs to 17 residues. Per germline, CDR1 MNHEY and CDR2 SMNVEV (reference sequence). In DNA form, the CDR3 reads TGTGCCAGCAGTTTAATGTCAGCGGGGTCTAAGAACACTGAAGCTTTCTTT. Amino acids: CASSLMSAGSKNTEAFF.

This sequence joins TRBV6-5 and TRBJ1-4; maybe TRBD1 (6 bases). The CDR3 runs to 15 residues. Deletions cut 6 bases from V and 5 bases from J, with 16 bases between. CDR1 is MNHEY and CDR2 is SVGAGI in the germline V gene. The chain's CDR3 is CASSPGGPGNEKLFF. In nucleotides, the CDR3 is TGTGCCAGCAGCCCCGGGGGGCCGGGAAATGAAAAACTGTTTTTT.

This clone was detected once. The chain employs TRBV5-6 and TRBJ2-5; the D gene is possibly TRBD1 (6 bases). Trimming stripped 2 bases from V and 2 bases from J, with 13 bases between. Germline values: CDR1 SGHDT, CDR2 YYEEEE. The CDR3 has 15 residues. CDR3 sequence: CASSLKHGQQETQYF. In nucleotides, the CDR3 is TGTGCCAGCAGCTTAAAACACGGACAGCAAGAGACCCAGTACTTC.

The gene calls are TRBV4-2 and TRBJ2-5; 7 bases are a match to TRBD2. Germline CDR1 reads LGHNA; CDR2 reads YNFKEQ. V lost 1 base to trimming and J lost 1 base; unmatched junction nucleotides: 6. The CDR3 spans 16 residues. The CDR3 coding sequence is TGTGCCAGCAGCCAAGCGGGCGGGAGCCCCCAAGAGACCCAGTACTTC. Translation: CASSQAGGSPQETQYF.

The rearrangement joins TRBV5-1 to TRBJ2-1; a possible D gene is TRBD1 (5 bases). CDR3 length: 16 residues. The V gene lost 0 bases and the J gene lost 1 base, with 11 bases spanning the gap. Germline CDR1 reads SGHRS; CDR2 reads YFSETQ. This CDR3 is CASSLEGAGSYNEQFF. The CDR3 nucleotides are TGCGCCAGCAGCTTGGAAGGGGCAGGGTCCTACAATGAGCAGTTCTTC.

The count of this clone is one. The rearrangement uses TRBV6-2 or TRBV6-3 and TRBJ2-7; D is unresolved. The germline CDR1 and CDR2 sequences are MNHEY and SVGEGT. The CDR3 has 13 residues. Deletions cut 2 bases from V and 3 bases from J, with 8 bases between. The CDR3 coding sequence is TGTGCCAGCAGTTACCCGAACATCTACGAGCAGTACTTC. This translates into CASSYPNIYEQYF.

The chain joins TRBV6-5 to TRBJ2-1, with 9 positions matching TRBD2. V lost 4 bases and J lost 4; bases outside the gene matches: 5. The CDR3 is 15 residues long. In germline, CDR1 is MNHEY, CDR2 SVGAGI. The CDR3 DNA reads TGTGCCAGCAGTTTCCTAGCGGGAATGTACAATGAGCAGTTCTTC. Translated, it gives CASSFLAGMYNEQFF.

A note on this clone: The sample carries other DNA sequences with the same CDR3. The V call is TRBV5-1, the J call TRBJ1-5; possibly TRBD1 for D (5 bases). CDR1 and CDR2 (germline): SGHRS, YFSETQ. This CDR3 is 14 amino acids long. Trimming left V 4 bases short and J 4 bases short, with 12 bases between. CDR3 amino acids: CASSPGHSNQPQHF. DNA for the CDR3: TGCGCCAGCAGCCCTGGACACTCTAATCAGCCCCAGCATTTT.

The rearrangement uses TRBV7-9 and TRBJ1-2, with 7 bases lining up with TRBD1. This CDR3 spans 15 amino acids. After removal of 4 bases from V and 2 bases from J, the junction contained 7 bases not matched to a gene. The germline gives CDR1 SEHNR, CDR2 FQNEAQ (reference sequence). CDR3 in DNA: TGTGCCAGCAGCTATAACCGGGACAGCAACTATGGCTACACCTTC. It codes for CASSYNRDSNYGYTF.

V gene TRBV9 combines with J gene TRBJ2-2; D may be TRBD1 (6 bases). CDR3 size: 14 residues. Germline-derived CDR1 and CDR2 are SGDLS and YYNGEE. Trimming removed 4 bases at V and 7 bases at J, with 14 bases between. This CDR3 reads CASSYRVDGGELFF. The CDR3 nucleotides are TGTGCCAGCAGCTACAGGGTTGATGGCGGGGAGCTGTTTTTT.

The chain has TRBV11-2 and TRBJ1-1, with 7 bases fitting TRBD1. The J segment lost 4 bases and the V segment lost 1 base, leaving 6 bases of the junction unmatched. The CDR3 extends over 15 amino acids. CDR1 SGHAT and CDR2 FQNNGV come from the germline V gene. The CDR3 is CASSLGHRGITEAFF. The CDR3 DNA sequence: TGTGCCAGCAGCTTAGGGCACAGGGGTATCACTGAAGCTTTCTTT. The variable domain in full, completed from reference TRBV11-2 and TRBJ1-1, reads EAGVAQSPRYKIIEKRQSVAFWCNPISGHATLYWYQQILGQGPKLLIQFQNNGVVDDSQLPKDRFSAERLKGVDSTLKIQPAKLEDSAVYLCASSLGHRGITEAFFGQGTRLTVV.

This CDR3 reads CASSFEREGLDEQFF. The CDR3 DNA sequence: TGTGCCAGCAGCTTCGAACGGGAGGGCCTCGATGAGCAGTTCTTC. The chain is built from TRBV5-6 and TRBJ2-1, with 8 nucleotides matching TRBD2. Per the germline V gene, CDR1 is SGHDT and CDR2 is YYEEEE. The CDR3 consists of 15 residues. V lost 2 bases, J lost 8 bases, and 9 bases stayed unmatched.

V gene TRBV7-2 combines with J gene TRBJ2-1; 8 positions agree with TRBD2. The ends lost 5 bases at V and 8 bases at J; junction bases unmatched: 17. The germline V gene encodes CDR1 SGHTA and CDR2 FQGNSA. The CDR3 extends over 17 amino acids. DNA of the CDR3: TGTGCCAGCAGCCCACAGAAGGCCGGGACTAGGGTCGATGAGCAGTTCTTC. The encoded protein is CASSPQKAGTRVDEQFF.

The V and J genes are TRBV30 and TRBJ1-1; the D is unclear. The CDR3 consists of 10 residues. V lost 5 bases to trimming and J lost 11 bases, with 12 bases between them. Looked up from germline, CDR1 is GTSNPN and CDR2 is SVGIG (reference sequence). The CDR3 sequence is CAWGRIGAFF. The CDR3 nucleotides are TGTGCCTGGGGGAGGATCGGGGCTTTCTTT.

The rearrangement links TRBV24-1 to TRBJ2-7; D perhaps matches TRBD2 (5 bases). Germline CDR1 is KGHDR and CDR2 is SFDVKD. The CDR3 runs 16 residues. V dropped 3 bases and J dropped 7 bases, with 21 bases sitting between them. CDR3 residues: CATSDKKAEPFSEQYF. CDR3 bases: TGTGCCACCAGTGATAAAAAAGCGGAACCGTTTTCAGAGCAGTACTTC.

V gene TRBV5-6 combines with J gene TRBJ1-1; TRBD1 matches 8 bases. Germline CDR1 and CDR2: SGHDT and YYEEEE. V lost 4 bases to trimming and J lost 5 bases; unmatched junction nucleotides: 16. The CDR3 spans 17 residues. The CDR3 here is CASSPGTGQGAGTEAFF. The CDR3 region has the DNA TGTGCCAGCAGCCCAGGAACCGGTCAGGGGGCAGGGACTGAAGCTTTCTTT. The full variable domain, in which reference TRBV5-6 and TRBJ1-1 provide the parts outside the CDR3, is DAGVTQSPTHLIKTRGQQVTLRCSPKSGHDTVSWYQQALGQGPQFIFQYYEEEERQRGNFPDRFSGHQFPNYSSELNVNALLLGDSALYLCASSPGTGQGAGTEAFFGQGTRLTVV.

The chain combines TRBV12-3 or TRBV12-4 with TRBJ2-7; weak D call: TRBD1 (5 bases). Trimming pared 7 bases from V and 9 bases from J, leaving 10 bases between. The CDR3 spans 10 residues. CDR3 DNA: TGTGCCAGCAATAGGGGCCGGCAGTACTTC. Its translation is CASNRGRQYF.